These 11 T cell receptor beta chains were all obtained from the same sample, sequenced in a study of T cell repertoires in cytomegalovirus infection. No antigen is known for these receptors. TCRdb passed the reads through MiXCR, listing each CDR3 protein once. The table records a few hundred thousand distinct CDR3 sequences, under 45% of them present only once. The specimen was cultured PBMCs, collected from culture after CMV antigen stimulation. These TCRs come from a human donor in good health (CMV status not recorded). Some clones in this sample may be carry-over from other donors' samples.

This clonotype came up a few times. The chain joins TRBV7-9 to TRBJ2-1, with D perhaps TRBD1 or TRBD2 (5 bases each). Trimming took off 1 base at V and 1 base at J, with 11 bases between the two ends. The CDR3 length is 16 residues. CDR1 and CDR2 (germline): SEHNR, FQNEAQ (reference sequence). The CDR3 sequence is CASSLEMWGSYNEQFF. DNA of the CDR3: TGTGCCAGCAGCTTAGAGATGTGGGGGTCCTACAATGAGCAGTTCTTC.

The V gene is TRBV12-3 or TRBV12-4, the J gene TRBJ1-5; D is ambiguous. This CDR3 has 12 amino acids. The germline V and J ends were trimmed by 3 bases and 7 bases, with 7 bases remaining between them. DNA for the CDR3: TGTGCCAGCAGTTTTGGCGAGCAGCCCCAGCATTTT. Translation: CASSFGEQPQHF.

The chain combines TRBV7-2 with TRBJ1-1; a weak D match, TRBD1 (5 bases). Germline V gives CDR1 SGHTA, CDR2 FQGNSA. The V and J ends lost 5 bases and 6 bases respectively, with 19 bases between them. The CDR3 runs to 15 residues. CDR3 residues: CASSTYGGSYAEAFF. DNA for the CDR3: TGTGCCAGCAGCACCTACGGGGGGTCTTACGCTGAAGCTTTCTTT.

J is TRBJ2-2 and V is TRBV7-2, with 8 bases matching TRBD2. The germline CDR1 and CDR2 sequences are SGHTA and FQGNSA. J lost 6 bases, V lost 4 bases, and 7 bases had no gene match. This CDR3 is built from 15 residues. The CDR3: CASSYQSGGAGELFF. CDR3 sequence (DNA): TGTGCCAGCAGCTATCAGTCGGGGGGGGCCGGGGAGCTGTTTTTT.

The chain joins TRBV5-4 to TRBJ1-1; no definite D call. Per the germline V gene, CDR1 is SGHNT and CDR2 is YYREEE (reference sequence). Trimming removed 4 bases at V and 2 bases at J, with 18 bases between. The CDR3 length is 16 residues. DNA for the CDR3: TGTGCCAGCAGCCGGCCGGGATCTGGGCTAAACACTGAAGCTTTCTTT. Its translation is CASSRPGSGLNTEAFF.

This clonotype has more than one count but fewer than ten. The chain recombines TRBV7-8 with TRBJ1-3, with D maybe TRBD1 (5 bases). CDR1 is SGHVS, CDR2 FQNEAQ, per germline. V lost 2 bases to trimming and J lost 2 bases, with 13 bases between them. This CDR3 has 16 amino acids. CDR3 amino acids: CASSLTGRTTGNTIYF. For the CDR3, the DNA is TGTGCCAGCAGCTTAACGGGGCGTACGACTGGAAACACCATATATTTT.

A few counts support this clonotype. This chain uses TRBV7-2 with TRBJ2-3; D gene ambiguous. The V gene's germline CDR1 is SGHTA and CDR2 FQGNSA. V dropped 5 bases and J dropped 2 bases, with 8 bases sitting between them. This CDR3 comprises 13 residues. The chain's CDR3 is CASSRYDTDTQYF. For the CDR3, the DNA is TGTGCCAGCAGCCGATACGACACAGATACGCAGTATTTT.

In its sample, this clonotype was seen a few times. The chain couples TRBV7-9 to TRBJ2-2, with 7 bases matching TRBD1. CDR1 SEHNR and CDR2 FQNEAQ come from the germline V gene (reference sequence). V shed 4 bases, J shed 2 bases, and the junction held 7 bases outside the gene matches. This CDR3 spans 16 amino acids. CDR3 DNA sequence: TGTGCCAGCAGCTCCAACAGGGGATACAACACCGGGGAGCTGTTTTTT. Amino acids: CASSSNRGYNTGELFF.

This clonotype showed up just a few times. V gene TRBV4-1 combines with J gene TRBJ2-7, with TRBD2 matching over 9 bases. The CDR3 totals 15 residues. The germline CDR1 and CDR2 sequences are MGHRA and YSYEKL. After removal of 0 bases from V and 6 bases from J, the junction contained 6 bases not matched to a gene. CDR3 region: CASSQDPAGGSEQYF. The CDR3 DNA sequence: TGCGCCAGCAGCCAAGATCCCGCGGGAGGGTCCGAGCAGTACTTC.

As DNA, the CDR3 is TGTGCCAGCAGCCCCCGATTCAACACCGGGGAGCTGTTTTTT. Translation: CASSPRFNTGELFF. V and J are TRBV9 and TRBJ2-2, with D unclear. CDR1 is SGDLS and CDR2 is YYNGEE in the germline V gene. V lost 4 bases and J 2 bases, leaving 9 bases between the germline ends. This CDR3 has 14 amino acids.

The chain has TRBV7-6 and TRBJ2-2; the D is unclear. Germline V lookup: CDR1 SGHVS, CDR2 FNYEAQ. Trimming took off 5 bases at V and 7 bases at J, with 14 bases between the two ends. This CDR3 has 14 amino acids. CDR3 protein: CASSPGAQLGELFF. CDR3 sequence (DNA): TGTGCCAGCAGCCCTGGAGCTCAACTCGGGGAGCTGTTTTTT. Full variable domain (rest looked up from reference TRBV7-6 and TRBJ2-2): GAGVSQSPRYKVTKRGQDVALRCDPISGHVSLYWYRQALGQGPEFLTYFNYEAQQDKSGLPNDRFSAERPEGSISTLTIQRTEQRDSAMYRCASSPGAQLGELFFGEGSRLTVL.